This record concerns one TCR beta chain sequence. Its specificity is unknown. The data stem from a study of PD-1 blockade in classical Hodgkin lymphoma. Study in general: It was nivolumab at 3 mg/kg, given intravenously every 2 weeks, that patients received.

Looked up from germline, CDR1 is SGHNT and CDR2 is YYREEE (reference sequence). V was pared by 4 bases and J by 3 bases, with 10 bases of the junction left unmatched. CDR3 size: 18 residues. Time point denoted: cycle 4 day 1 (C4D1), after five to seven weeks of nivolumab. Every patient relapsed after autologous stem cell transplantation, and brentuximab vedotin exposure varied. Study-wide findings and caveats: No one has yet defined what causes the repertoire differences, which may be disease activity or prior therapy. Newly diagnosed patients were said to have less baseline TCR diversity than healthy donors did. Whereas CD4+ TCR diversity had risen significantly by C4D1, CD8+ TCR diversity had not.

Generated by immunoSEQ multiplex PCR, the TCRdb table keeps only in-frame clones and is missing some. The sample carries 90,000 or so clones, roughly 73% recorded once. This material consisted of peripheral blood mononuclear cells (PBMCs), taken before the fourth cycle of nivolumab. The TCR sequence derives from a human donor with classical Hodgkin lymphoma. The chain recombines TRBV5-4 with TRBJ2-3; 14 nucleotides line up with TRBD2. The CDR3 sequence: CASSQTLTSGGATDTQYF. CDR3 DNA sequence: TGTGCCAGCAGCCAGACCCTGACTAGCGGGGGGGCAACAGATACGCAGTATTTT. The variable domain in full, completed from reference TRBV5-4 and TRBJ2-3, reads ETGVTQSPTHLIKTRGQQVTLRCSSQSGHNTVSWYQQALGQGPQFIFQYYREEENGRGNFPPRFSGLQFPNYSSELNVNALELDDSALYLCASSQTLTSGGATDTQYFGPGTRLTVL.